A selection of T cell receptor beta chains follows, all from one sample in a study of CD8 T cells in ankylosing spondylitis. TCRdb reprocessed the 5' RACE reads via MiXCR and lists one record per CDR3 protein. The table records 300,000 to 350,000 distinct CDR3 sequences, about a fifth of them present only once. The material sequenced was blood, either unsorted or a sorted T cell fraction (not recorded which). These receptor sequences come from a female donor with ankylosing spondylitis or in good health (not recorded which). The CDR3 runs from the conserved cysteine through the conserved F or W. The D gene is left open where the match is weak. Size is omitted from some rows. Given values are once, few, many or a class for expanded clones.

J | V | D | size | length | CDR3 | DNA
TRBJ2-1 | TRBV12-3/TRBV12-4 | TRBD1 | . | 16 | CASTYTSGTGFNEQFF | TGTGCCAGCACCTACACATCCGGGACAGGCTTCAATGAGCAGTTCTTC
TRBJ2-5 | TRBV10-3 | TRBD1 | few | 14 | CATDTDRGQETQYF | TGTGCCACCGACACCGACAGGGGGCAAGAGACCCAGTACTTC
TRBJ2-1 | TRBV4-3 | . | many | 14 | CASSQDLRPNEQFF | TGCGCCAGCAGCCAAGATCTACGGCCGAATGAGCAGTTCTTC
TRBJ2-1 | TRBV20-1 | . | many | 17 | CSAREAGRGPGANEQFF | TGCAGTGCTAGAGAGGCGGGTCGCGGACCTGGGGCGAATGAGCAGTTCTTC
TRBJ1-6 | TRBV20-1 | . | many | 15 | CSASRGSSYNSPLHF | TGCAGTGCTTCCAGGGGTAGCTCCTATAATTCACCCCTCCACTTT
TRBJ2-1 | TRBV12-3/TRBV12-4 | TRBD2 | . | 19 | CASSSGSGRRSGPYNEQFF | TGTGCCAGCAGCTCAGGGAGCGGGAGAAGATCGGGCCCCTACAATGAGCAGTTCTTC
TRBJ1-2 | TRBV20-1 | . | . | 12 | CSAYTGNYGYTF | TGCAGTGCTTATACAGGGAACTATGGCTACACCTTC
TRBJ2-5 | TRBV7-2 | . | few | 14 | CASSLNAGEETQYF | TGTGCCAGCAGCTTAAATGCCGGGGAAGAGACCCAGTACTTC
TRBJ2-1 | TRBV6-2/TRBV6-3 | TRBD2 | . | 15 | CATYPRRGTYNEQFF | TGTGCCACCTACCCCAGGCGGGGGACCTACAATGAGCAGTTCTTC
TRBJ1-1 | TRBV30 | . | . | 13 | CAWSVNRDTEAFF | TGTGCCTGGAGTGTAAACAGAGACACTGAAGCTTTCTTT
TRBJ2-2 | TRBV29-1 | TRBD2 | . | 13 | CSALIGLDGELFF | TGCAGCGCCCTAATCGGACTAGACGGGGAGCTGTTTTTT
TRBJ2-2 | TRBV6-2/TRBV6-3 | . | . | 13 | CASSYYSFGELFF | TGTGCCAGCAGTTACTATTCGTTCGGGGAGCTGTTTTTT
TRBJ1-1 | TRBV29-1 | . | . | 13 | CSVEDRGNTEAFF | TGCAGCGTTGAGGATAGGGGAAACACTGAAGCTTTCTTT
TRBJ2-5 | TRBV25-1 | TRBD1 | . | 14 | CASSPGQSQETQYF | TGTGCCAGCAGTCCGGGACAGTCCCAAGAGACCCAGTACTTC
TRBJ2-2 | TRBV6-1 | . | few | 14 | CASSVSGQTGELFF | TGTGCCAGCAGTGTGTCAGGACAGACCGGGGAACTGTTTTTT
TRBJ2-1 | TRBV5-1 | TRBD2 | few | 16 | CASSLVPGLAGNEQFF | TGCGCCAGCAGCTTGGTCCCAGGACTAGCGGGGAATGAGCAGTTCTTC
TRBJ2-7 | TRBV20-1 | TRBD2 | many | 15 | CSAVPGTSVSYEQYF | TGCAGTGCTGTCCCAGGGACTAGCGTCTCCTACGAGCAGTACTTC
TRBJ2-1 | TRBV12-3/TRBV12-4 | TRBD2 | few | 15 | CASSPSGVITGEQFF | TGTGCCAGCAGTCCTAGCGGAGTTATCACGGGTGAGCAGTTCTTC
TRBJ2-7 | TRBV25-1 | . | many | 11 | CASSESYEQYF | TGTGCCAGCAGTGAGTCCTACGAGCAGTACTTC
TRBJ1-5 | TRBV11-2 | . | few | 12 | CASSLGTSAQHF | TGTGCCAGCAGCTTAGGAACGTCAGCCCAGCATTTT
TRBJ1-4 | TRBV6-5 | . | many | 13 | CASSLRLNEKLFF | TGTGCCAGCAGTTTACGGCTTAATGAAAAACTGTTTTTT
TRBJ1-3 | TRBV12-3/TRBV12-4 | . | few | 15 | CASSFLGREGNTIYF | TGTGCCAGCAGTTTTCTGGGCAGGGAGGGAAACACCATATATTTT
TRBJ2-7 | TRBV18 | TRBD1 | . | 14 | CASSPGTASYEQYF | TGTGCCAGCTCACCGGGGACAGCTTCCTACGAGCAGTACTTC
TRBJ2-6 | TRBV28 | . | . | 14 | CASRASPGANVLTF | TGTGCCAGCAGGGCTAGCCCTGGGGCCAACGTCCTGACTTTC
TRBJ2-2 | TRBV5-5 | . | few | 17 | CASSFIFVKSNTGELFF | TGTGCCAGCAGCTTCATTTTCGTCAAATCGAACACCGGGGAGCTGTTTTTT
TRBJ1-1 | TRBV5-6 | . | . | 13 | CASSSPRATEAFF | TGTGCCAGCAGCTCTCCTAGGGCGACTGAAGCTTTCTTT
TRBJ2-2 | TRBV20-1 | . | . | 14 | CSASPAERTGELFF | TGCAGTGCTAGCCCAGCGGAACGCACCGGGGAGCTGTTTTTT
TRBJ2-7 | TRBV10-3 | TRBD1 | many | 13 | CATRDRGPYEQYF | TGTGCCACCCGGGACAGGGGCCCCTACGAGCAGTACTTC
TRBJ2-5 | TRBV20-1 | . | . | 13 | CSASNSGVLAQYF | TGCAGTGCTTCAAATTCAGGGGTACTGGCCCAGTACTTC
TRBJ2-7 | TRBV7-2 | . | few | 16 | CASSSSRGRPSYEQYF | TGTGCCAGCAGCTCCTCCCGGGGGAGGCCTAGCTACGAGCAGTACTTC
TRBJ2-1 | TRBV7-9 | . | . | 15 | CASSVRDSSYNEQFF | TGTGCCAGCAGCGTCCGGGACTCTTCCTACAATGAGCAGTTCTTC
TRBJ2-7 | TRBV5-1 | . | . | 15 | CASSPYDRGRYEQYF | TGCGCCAGCAGCCCATACGACAGAGGGCGATACGAGCAGTACTTC
TRBJ2-1 | TRBV12-3/TRBV12-4 | . | . | 13 | CASWKVGGNEQFF | TGTGCCAGCTGGAAGGTAGGAGGCAATGAGCAGTTCTTC
TRBJ1-2 | TRBV20-1 | . | few | 14 | CSAGAGEVARGYTF | TGCAGTGCCGGCGCGGGTGAGGTAGCGCGGGGCTACACCTTC
TRBJ1-4 | TRBV6-1 | TRBD1 | . | 15 | CASRKQGGTNEKLFF | TGTGCCAGCAGAAAACAGGGGGGGACTAATGAAAAACTGTTTTTT
TRBJ1-1 | TRBV10-2 | TRBD1 | . | 14 | CASRTTGGLTEAFF | TGCGCCAGCAGAACAACAGGGGGCCTCACTGAAGCTTTCTTT
TRBJ2-3 | TRBV5-1 | . | few | 15 | CASSLALGGSDTQYF | TGCGCCAGCAGCTTGGCTCTGGGTGGTAGCGATACGCAGTATTTT
TRBJ1-2 | TRBV3-1 | . | few | 14 | CASSQEPGSYGYTF | TGTGCCAGCAGCCAAGAGCCAGGCTCCTATGGCTACACCTTC
TRBJ2-1 | TRBV12-3/TRBV12-4 | TRBD2 | . | 15 | CASSWGRGAYNEQFF | TGTGCCAGCAGTTGGGGACGGGGGGCCTACAATGAGCAGTTCTTC
TRBJ2-1 | TRBV3-1 | . | once | 15 | CASSRSLLAYNEQFF | TGTGCCAGCAGTCGTAGTCTCTTGGCCTACAATGAGCAGTTCTTC
TRBJ2-7 | TRBV9 | . | . | 14 | CASSVAGSFNEQYF | TGTGCCAGCAGCGTAGCGGGAAGTTTCAACGAGCAGTACTTC
TRBJ1-1 | TRBV20-1 | . | . | 12 | CSAGGSSGAAFF | TGCAGTGCTGGGGGATCAAGTGGGGCAGCTTTCTTT
TRBJ2-2 | TRBV5-1 | TRBD1 | . | 16 | CASSLGAGGNTGELFF | TGCGCCAGCAGCTTGGGAGCAGGGGGCAACACCGGGGAGCTGTTTTTT
TRBJ1-6 | TRBV6-1 | . | . | 14 | CASRPPGTSSPLHF | TGTGCCAGCAGACCTCCAGGGACCTCTTCACCCCTCCACTTT
TRBJ1-5 | TRBV20-1 | . | . | 13 | CSASLNRFQPQHF | TGCAGTGCGAGCCTCAACAGGTTTCAGCCCCAGCATTTT
TRBJ2-3 | TRBV9 | TRBD2 | . | 16 | CASSPGSTSFADTQYF | TGTGCCAGCAGTCCTGGGTCGACTAGCTTCGCAGATACGCAGTATTTT
TRBJ2-1 | TRBV11-2 | TRBD1 | . | 15 | CASSISRQGVNEQFF | TGTGCCAGCAGCATATCTAGGCAGGGGGTCAATGAGCAGTTCTTC
TRBJ2-7 | TRBV5-6 | . | . | 15 | CASSLWTGRLYEQYF | TGTGCCAGCAGCTTGTGGACGGGGAGGCTCTACGAGCAGTACTTC